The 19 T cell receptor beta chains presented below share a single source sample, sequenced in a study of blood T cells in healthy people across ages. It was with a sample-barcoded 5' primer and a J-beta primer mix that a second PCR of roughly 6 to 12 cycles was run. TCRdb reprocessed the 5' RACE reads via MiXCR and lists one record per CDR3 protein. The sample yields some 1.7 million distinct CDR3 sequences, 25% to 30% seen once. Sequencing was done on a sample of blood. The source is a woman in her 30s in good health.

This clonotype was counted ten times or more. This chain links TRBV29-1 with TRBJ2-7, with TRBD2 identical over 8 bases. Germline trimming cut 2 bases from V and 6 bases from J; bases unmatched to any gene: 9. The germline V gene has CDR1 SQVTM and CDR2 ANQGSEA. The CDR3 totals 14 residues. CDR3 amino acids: CSVERGGRSVEQYF. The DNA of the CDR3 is TGCAGCGTTGAACGCGGGGGGCGCTCTGTCGAGCAGTACTTC.

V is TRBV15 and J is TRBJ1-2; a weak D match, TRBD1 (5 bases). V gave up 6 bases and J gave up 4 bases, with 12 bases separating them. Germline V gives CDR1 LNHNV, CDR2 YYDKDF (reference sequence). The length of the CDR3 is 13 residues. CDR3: CATRATDFYGYTF. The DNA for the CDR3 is TGTGCCACCAGGGCGACAGACTTCTATGGCTACACCTTC.

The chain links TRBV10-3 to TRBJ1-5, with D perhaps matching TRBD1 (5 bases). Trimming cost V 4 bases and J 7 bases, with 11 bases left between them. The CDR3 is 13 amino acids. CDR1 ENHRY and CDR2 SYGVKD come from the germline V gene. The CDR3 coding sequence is TGTGCCATCAGTGGTCAGGGAGGACAGCCCCAGCATTTT. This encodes CAISGQGGQPQHF.

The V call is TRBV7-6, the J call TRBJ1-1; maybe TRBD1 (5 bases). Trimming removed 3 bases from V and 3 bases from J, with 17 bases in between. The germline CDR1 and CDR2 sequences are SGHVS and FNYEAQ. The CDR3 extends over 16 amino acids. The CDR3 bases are TGTGCCAGCAGCTTCCGGGACGGCAGAGAGGACACTGAAGCTTTCTTT. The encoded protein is CASSFRDGREDTEAFF. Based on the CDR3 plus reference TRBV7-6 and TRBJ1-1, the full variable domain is GAGVSQSPRYKVTKRGQDVALRCDPISGHVSLYWYRQALGQGPEFLTYFNYEAQQDKSGLPNDRFSAERPEGSISTLTIQRTEQRDSAMYRCASSFRDGREDTEAFFGQGTRLTVV.

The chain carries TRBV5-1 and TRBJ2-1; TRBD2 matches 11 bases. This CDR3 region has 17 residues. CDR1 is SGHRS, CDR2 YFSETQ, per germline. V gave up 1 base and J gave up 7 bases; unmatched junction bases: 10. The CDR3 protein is CASSLPELAGAGNEQFF. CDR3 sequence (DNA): TGCGCCAGCAGCTTGCCGGAACTAGCGGGGGCCGGGAATGAGCAGTTCTTC.

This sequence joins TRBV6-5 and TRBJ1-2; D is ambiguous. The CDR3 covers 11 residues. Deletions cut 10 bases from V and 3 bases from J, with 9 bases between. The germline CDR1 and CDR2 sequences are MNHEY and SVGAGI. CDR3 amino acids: CANRRDYGYTF. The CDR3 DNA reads TGTGCCAATCGACGGGACTATGGCTACACCTTC.

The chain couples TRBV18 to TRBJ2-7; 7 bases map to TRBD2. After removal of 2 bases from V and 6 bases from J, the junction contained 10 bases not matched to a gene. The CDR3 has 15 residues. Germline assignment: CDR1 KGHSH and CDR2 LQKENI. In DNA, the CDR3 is TGTGCCAGCTCACCATCCGGGGGGAGTCCGGGCGAGCAGTACTTC. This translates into CASSPSGGSPGEQYF.

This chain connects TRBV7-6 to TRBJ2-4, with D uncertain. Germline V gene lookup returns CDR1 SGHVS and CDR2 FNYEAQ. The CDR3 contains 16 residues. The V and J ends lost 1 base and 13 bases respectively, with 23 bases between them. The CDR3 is CASSLGWKGWEEEQYF. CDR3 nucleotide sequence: TGTGCCAGCAGCTTAGGTTGGAAGGGATGGGAAGAGGAGCAGTACTTC.

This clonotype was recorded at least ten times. DNA of the CDR3: TGTGCCAGCAGCGTAGGGGGCCGAATATCCAATGAGCAGTTCTTC. This codes for CASSVGGRISNEQFF. The rearrangement links TRBV9 to TRBJ2-1; D is possibly TRBD1 (5 bases). Germline V gene data show CDR1 as SGDLS and CDR2 as YYNGEE. The CDR3 length is 15 residues. Trimming took off 0 bases at V and 6 bases at J, with 13 bases between the two ends.

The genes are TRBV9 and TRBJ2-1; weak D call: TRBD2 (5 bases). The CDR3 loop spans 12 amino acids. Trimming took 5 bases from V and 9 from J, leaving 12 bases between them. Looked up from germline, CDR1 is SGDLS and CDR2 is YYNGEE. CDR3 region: CASSGIEGEQFF. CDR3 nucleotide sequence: TGTGCCAGCAGTGGAATAGAGGGTGAGCAGTTCTTC. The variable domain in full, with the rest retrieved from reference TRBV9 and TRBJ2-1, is DSGVTQTPKHLITATGQRVTLRCSPRSGDLSVYWYQQSLDQGLQFLIQYYNGEERAKGNILERFSAQQFPDLHSELNLSSLELGDSALYFCASSGIEGEQFFGPGTRLTVL.

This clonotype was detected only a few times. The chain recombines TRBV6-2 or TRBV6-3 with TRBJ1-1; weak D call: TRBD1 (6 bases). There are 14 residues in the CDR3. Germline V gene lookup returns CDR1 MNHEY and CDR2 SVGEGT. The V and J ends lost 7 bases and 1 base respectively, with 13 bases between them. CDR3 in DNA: TGTGCCAGCACCCCAGGGGCTCGGAACACTGAAGCTTTCTTT. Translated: CASTPGARNTEAFF.

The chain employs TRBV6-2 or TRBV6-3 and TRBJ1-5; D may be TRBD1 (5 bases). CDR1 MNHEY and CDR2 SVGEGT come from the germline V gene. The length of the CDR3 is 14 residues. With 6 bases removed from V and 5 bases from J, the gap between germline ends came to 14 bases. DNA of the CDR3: TGTGCCAGCAGCTCCCCGGGGCGAGATCAGCCCCAGCATTTT. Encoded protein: CASSSPGRDQPQHF.

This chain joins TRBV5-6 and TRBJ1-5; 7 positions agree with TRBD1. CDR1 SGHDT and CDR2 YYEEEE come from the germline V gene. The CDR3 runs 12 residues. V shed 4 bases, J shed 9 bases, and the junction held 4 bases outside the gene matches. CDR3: CASSPRTGPQHF. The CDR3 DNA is TGTGCCAGCAGCCCCCGGACAGGGCCCCAGCATTTT.

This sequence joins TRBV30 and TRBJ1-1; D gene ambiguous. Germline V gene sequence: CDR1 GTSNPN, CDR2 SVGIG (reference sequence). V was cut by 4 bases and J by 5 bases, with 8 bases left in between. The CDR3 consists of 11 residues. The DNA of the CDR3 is TGTGCCTGGAATGGAGTTACTGAAGCTTTCTTT. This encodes CAWNGVTEAFF.

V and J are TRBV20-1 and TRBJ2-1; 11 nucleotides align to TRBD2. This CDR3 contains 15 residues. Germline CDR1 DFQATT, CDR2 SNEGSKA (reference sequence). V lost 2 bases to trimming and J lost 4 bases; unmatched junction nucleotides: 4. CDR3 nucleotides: TGCAGTGCTAGAAAACCTAGCGGGGGGTACAATGAGCAGTTCTTC. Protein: CSARKPSGGYNEQFF.

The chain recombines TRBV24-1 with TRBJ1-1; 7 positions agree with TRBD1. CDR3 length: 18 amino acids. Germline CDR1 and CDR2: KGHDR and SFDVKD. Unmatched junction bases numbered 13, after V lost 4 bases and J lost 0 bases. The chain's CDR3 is CATSEPTGPARMNTEAFF. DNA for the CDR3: TGTGCCACCAGTGAACCGACAGGGCCTGCGCGGATGAACACTGAAGCTTTCTTT.

As DNA, the CDR3 is TGTGCCAGCAGCGAAGGCGGTTTTGGCAATCAGCCCCAGCATTTT. Translation gives CASSEGGFGNQPQHF. The rearrangement links TRBV7-9 to TRBJ1-5; D gene uncertain. Germline V lookup: CDR1 SEHNR, CDR2 FQNEAQ (reference sequence). Trimming cost V 5 bases and J 2 bases, with 13 bases left between them. The CDR3 runs to 15 residues.

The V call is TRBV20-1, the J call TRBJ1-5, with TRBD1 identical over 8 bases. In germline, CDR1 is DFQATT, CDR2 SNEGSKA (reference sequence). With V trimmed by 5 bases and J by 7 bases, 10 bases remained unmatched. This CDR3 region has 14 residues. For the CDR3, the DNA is TGCAGTGCTCGAAGACAGGGGTTAGGGCAGCCCCAGCATTTT. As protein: CSARRQGLGQPQHF.

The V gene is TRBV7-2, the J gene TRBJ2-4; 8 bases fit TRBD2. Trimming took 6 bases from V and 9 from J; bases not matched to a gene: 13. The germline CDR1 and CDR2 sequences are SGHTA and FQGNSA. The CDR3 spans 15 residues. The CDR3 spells CASRGGSGGPVIQYF. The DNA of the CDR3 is TGTGCCAGCAGGGGGGGGAGCGGGGGCCCTGTCATTCAGTACTTC.